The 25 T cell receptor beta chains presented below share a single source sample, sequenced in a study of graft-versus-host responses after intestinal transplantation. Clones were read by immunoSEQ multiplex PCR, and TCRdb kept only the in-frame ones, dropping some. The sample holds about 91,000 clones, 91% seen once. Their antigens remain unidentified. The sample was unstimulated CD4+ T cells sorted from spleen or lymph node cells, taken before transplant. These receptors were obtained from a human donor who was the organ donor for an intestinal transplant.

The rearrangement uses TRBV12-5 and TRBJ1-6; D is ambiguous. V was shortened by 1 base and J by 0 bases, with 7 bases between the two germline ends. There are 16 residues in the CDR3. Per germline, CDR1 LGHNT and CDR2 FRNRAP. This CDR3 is CASGLGGSSYNSPLHF. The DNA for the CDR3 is TGTGCTAGTGGTTTGGGCGGAAGCTCCTATAATTCACCCCTCCACTTT.

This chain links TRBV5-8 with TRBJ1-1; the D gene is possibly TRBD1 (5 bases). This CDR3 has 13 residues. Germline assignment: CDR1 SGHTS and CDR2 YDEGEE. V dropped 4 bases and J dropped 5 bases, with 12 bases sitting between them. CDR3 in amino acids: CASSPREWTEAFF. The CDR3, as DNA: TGTGCCAGCAGCCCCAGGGAATGGACTGAAGCTTTCTTT.

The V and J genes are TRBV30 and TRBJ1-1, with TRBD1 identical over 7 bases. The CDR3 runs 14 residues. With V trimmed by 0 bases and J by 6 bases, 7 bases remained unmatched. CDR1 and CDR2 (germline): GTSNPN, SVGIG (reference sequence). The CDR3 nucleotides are TGTGCCTGGAGTGTGAGGGGGCTAACAGCTGAAGCTTTCTTT. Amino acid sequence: CAWSVRGLTAEAFF.

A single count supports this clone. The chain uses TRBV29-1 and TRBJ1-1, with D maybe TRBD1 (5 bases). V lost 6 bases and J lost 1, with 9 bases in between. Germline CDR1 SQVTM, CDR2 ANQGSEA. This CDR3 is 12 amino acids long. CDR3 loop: CSVIRGNTEAFF. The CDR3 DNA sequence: TGCAGCGTAATAAGGGGGAACACTGAAGCTTTCTTT. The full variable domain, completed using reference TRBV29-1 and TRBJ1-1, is SAVISQKPSRDICQRGTSLTIQCQVDSQVTMMFWYRQQPGQSLTLIATANQGSEATYESGFVIDKFPISRPNLTFSTLTVSNMSPEDSSIYLCSVIRGNTEAFFGQGTRLTVV.

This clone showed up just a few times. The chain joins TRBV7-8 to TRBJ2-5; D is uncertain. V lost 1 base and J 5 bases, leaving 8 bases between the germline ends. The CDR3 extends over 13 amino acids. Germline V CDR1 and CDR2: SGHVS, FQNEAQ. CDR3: CASSLVRGETQYF. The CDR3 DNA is TGTGCCAGCAGCTTAGTAAGAGGCGAGACCCAGTACTTC.

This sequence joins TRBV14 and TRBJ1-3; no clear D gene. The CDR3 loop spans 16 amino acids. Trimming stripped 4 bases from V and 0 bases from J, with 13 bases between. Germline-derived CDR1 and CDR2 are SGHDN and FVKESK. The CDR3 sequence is CASSRAHPLSGNTIYF. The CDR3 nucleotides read TGTGCCAGCAGCCGGGCTCATCCACTCTCTGGAAACACCATATATTTT.

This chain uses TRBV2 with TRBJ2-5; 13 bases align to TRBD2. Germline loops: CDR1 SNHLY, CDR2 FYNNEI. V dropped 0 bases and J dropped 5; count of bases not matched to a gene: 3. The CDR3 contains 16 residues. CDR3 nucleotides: TGTGCCAGCAGTGAAGCCAAACTAGCGGGGGGGGAGACCCAGTACTTC. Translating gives CASSEAKLAGGETQYF.

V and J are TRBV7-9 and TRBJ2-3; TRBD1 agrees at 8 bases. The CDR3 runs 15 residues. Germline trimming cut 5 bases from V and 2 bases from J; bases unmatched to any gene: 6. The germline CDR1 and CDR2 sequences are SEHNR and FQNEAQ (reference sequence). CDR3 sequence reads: CASSTKQGVTDTQYF. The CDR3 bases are TGTGCCAGCAGCACTAAACAGGGGGTCACAGATACGCAGTATTTT.

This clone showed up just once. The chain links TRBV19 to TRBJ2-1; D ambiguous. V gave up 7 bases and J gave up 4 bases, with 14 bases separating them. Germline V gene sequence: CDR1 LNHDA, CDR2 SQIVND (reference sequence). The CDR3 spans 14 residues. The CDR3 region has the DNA TGTGCCAGTAAAACTTCCCCAAATTACAATGAGCAGTTCTTC. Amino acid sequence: CASKTSPNYNEQFF. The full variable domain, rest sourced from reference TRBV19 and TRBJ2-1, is DGGITQSPKYLFRKEGQNVTLSCEQNLNHDAMYWYRQDPGQGLRLIYYSQIVNDFQKGDIAEGYSVSREKKESFPLTVTSAQKNPTAFYLCASKTSPNYNEQFFGPGTRLTVL.

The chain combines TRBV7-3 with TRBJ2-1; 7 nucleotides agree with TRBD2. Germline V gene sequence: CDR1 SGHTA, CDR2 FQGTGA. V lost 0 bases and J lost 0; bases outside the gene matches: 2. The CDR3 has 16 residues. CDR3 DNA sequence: TGTGCCAGCAGCTTAACGGGACTATCCTCCTACAATGAGCAGTTCTTC. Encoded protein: CASSLTGLSSYNEQFF.

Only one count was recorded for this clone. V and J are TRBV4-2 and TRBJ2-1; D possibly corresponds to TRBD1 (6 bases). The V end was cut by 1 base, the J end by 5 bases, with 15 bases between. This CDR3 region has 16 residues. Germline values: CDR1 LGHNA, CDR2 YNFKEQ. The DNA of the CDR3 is TGTGCCAGCAGCCAAGGTTGGACAGTCCAGAACAATGAGCAGTTCTTC. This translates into CASSQGWTVQNNEQFF.

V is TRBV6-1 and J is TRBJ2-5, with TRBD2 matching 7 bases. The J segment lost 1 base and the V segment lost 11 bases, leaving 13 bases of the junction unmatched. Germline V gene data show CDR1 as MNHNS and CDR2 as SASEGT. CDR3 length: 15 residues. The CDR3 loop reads CASKREGWAQETQYF. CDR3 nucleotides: TGTGCCTCCAAAAGGGAGGGCTGGGCCCAAGAGACCCAGTACTTC.

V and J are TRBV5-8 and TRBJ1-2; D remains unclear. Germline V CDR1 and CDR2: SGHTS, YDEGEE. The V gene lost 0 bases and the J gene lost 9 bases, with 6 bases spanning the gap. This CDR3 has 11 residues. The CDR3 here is CASSLANRYTF. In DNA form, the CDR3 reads TGTGCCAGCAGCTTGGCCAATCGCTACACCTTC.

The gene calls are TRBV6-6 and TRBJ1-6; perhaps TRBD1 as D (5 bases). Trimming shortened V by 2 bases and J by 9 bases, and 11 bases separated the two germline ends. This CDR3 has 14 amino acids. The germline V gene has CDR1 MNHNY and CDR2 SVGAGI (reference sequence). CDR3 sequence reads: CASSYVGGGSPLHF. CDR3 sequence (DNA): TGTGCCAGCAGTTACGTTGGGGGAGGTTCACCCCTCCACTTT.

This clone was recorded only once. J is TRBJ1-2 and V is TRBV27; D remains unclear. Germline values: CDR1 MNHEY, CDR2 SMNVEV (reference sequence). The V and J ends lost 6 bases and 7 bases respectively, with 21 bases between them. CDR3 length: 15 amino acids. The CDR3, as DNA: TGTGCCAGCAGCGATTCTTCCGGGAGAAGGGCTGGCTACACCTTC. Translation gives CASSDSSGRRAGYTF.

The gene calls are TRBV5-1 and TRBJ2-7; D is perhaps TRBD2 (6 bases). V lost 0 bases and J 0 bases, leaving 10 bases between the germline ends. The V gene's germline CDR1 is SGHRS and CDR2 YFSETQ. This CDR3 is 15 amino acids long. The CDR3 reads CASSLAGTHSYEQYF. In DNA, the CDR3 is TGCGCCAGCAGCTTGGCCGGGACTCACTCCTACGAGCAGTACTTC.

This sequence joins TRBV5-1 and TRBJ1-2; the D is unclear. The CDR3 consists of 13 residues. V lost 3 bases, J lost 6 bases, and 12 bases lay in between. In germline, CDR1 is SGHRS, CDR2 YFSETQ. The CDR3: CASSSTSGNGYTF. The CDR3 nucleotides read TGCGCCAGCAGCTCGACATCGGGGAATGGCTACACCTTC.

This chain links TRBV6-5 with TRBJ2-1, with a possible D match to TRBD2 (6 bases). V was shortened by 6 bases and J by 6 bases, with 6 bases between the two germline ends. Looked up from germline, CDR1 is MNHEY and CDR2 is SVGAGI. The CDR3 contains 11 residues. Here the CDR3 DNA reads TGTGCCAGCAGGGGGGGCAATGAGCAGTTCTTC. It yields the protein CASRGGNEQFF.

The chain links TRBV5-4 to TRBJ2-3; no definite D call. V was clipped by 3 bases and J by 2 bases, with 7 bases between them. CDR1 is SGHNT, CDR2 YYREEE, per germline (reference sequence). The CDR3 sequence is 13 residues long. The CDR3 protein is CASSSPFTDTQYF. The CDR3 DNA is TGTGCCAGCAGCTCCCCATTCACAGATACGCAGTATTTT.

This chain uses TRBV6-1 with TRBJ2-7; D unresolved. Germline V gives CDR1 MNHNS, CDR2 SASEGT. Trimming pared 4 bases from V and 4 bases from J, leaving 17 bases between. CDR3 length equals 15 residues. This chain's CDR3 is CASSGLTARKYEQYF. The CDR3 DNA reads TGTGCCAGCAGTGGTTTGACTGCGAGGAAGTACGAGCAGTACTTC.

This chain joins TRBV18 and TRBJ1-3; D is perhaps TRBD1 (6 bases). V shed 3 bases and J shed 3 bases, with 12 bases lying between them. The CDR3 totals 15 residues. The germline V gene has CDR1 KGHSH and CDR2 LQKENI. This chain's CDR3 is CASSPTGTFGNTIYF. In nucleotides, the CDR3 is TGTGCCAGCTCACCCACAGGGACATTTGGAAACACCATATATTTT.

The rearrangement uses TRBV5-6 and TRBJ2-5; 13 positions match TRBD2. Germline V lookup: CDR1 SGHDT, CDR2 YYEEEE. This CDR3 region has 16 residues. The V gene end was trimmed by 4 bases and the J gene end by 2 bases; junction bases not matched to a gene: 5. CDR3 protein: CASSPRTSGRQETQYF. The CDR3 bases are TGTGCCAGCAGCCCAAGGACTAGCGGGAGACAAGAGACCCAGTACTTC.

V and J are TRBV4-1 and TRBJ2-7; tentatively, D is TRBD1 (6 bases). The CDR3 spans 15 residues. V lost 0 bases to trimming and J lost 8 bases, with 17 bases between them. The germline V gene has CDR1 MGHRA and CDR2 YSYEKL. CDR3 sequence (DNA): TGCGCCAGCAGCCAAGAACCCCATGGGGGCTTCCAGCAGTACTTC. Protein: CASSQEPHGGFQQYF.

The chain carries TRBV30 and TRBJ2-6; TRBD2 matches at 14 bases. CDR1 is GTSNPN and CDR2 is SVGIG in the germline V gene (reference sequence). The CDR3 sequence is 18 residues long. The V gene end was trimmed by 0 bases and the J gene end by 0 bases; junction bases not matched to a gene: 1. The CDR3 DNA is TGTGCCTGGAGTGTAGGACTAGCGGGGGGCTCTGGGGCCAACGTCCTGACTTTC. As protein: CAWSVGLAGGSGANVLTF. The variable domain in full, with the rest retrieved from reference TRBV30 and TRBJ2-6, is SQTIHQWPATLVQPVGSPLSLECTVEGTSNPNLYWYRQAAGRGLQLLFYSVGIGQISSEVPQNLSASRPQDRQFILSSKKLLLSDSGFYLCAWSVGLAGGSGANVLTFGAGSRLTVL.

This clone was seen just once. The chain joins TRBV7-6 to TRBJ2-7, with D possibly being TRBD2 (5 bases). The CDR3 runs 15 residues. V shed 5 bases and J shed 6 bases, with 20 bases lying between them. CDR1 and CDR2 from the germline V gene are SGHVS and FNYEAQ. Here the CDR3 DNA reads TGTGCCAGCAGCCTGGACTCCCTCGGAGTCGTCGAGCAGTACTTC. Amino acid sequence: CASSLDSLGVVEQYF. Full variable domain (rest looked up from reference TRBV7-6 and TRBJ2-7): GAGVSQSPRYKVTKRGQDVALRCDPISGHVSLYWYRQALGQGPEFLTYFNYEAQQDKSGLPNDRFSAERPEGSISTLTIQRTEQRDSAMYRCASSLDSLGVVEQYFGPGTRLTVT.